The clone carrying this T cell receptor (beta chain) was counted only a few times. The antigen is not known. TCRdb re-called the RT-PCR reads through MiXCR, storing one row per CDR3 protein. This table holds about 480,000 distinct CDR3 sequences, about an eighth found once. The data are from a study of response to subunit inactivated influenza vaccine. The study, taken as a whole, reports: Seasonal influenza vaccination, on each occasion, was suggested by the authors to recruit few new T cells.

Material: PBMCs from blood, obtained roughly 47 days after vaccination. The TCR was taken from a man aged 50-60 years who received an inactivated influenza vaccine.

CDR3 protein: CASSLDLAGAQYF. The CDR3 region has the DNA TGTGCCAGCAGCTTAGACCTGGCGGGGGCCCAGTACTTC. The J gene is TRBJ2-5, the V gene TRBV7-9; 7 bases line up with TRBD2. Germline CDR1 reads SEHNR; CDR2 reads FQNEAQ (reference sequence). This CDR3 spans 13 amino acids. Losses at the gene ends were 1 base for V and 9 bases for J; bases not matched to a gene: 5.